This T cell receptor (beta chain) was observed in a study of molecular identifiers for immune sequencing clone quantification. TCRdb redid the calling of the PCR reads with MiXCR, one entry per CDR3 protein. The sample records a few hundred thousand distinct CDR3 sequences, less than 30% being singletons. This CDR3 spans 13 amino acids. Sequencing was performed on naive CD8+ T cells from blood, with Jurkat cell RNA spiked in. The subset was: FACS-sorted CD8+CD4-CCR7+CD45RA+ naive T cells. The source of this sequence is a human donor in good health. Some libraries in this study had Jurkat cell RNA spiked in. The V and J genes are TRBV21-1 and TRBJ1-3. TRBV21-1 is an annotated pseudogene. CDR3 sequence reads: CASGIDHGNTIYF. The CDR3 DNA sequence: TGTGCCAGCGGGATCGACCATGGAAACACCATATATTTT.